The 21 T cell receptor beta chains reported below all come from one sample, sequenced in a study of graft-versus-host responses after intestinal transplantation. No antigen is known for these receptors. Sequencing used immunoSEQ multiplex PCR; TCRdb keeps in-frame clones, though not all of them. The table shows around 67,000 clones, with about 87% occurring only once. The material was unstimulated CD4+ T cells sorted from spleen or lymph node cells, obtained before transplant. These receptor sequences come from a human donor who was the organ donor for an intestinal transplant.

The chain uses TRBV29-1 and TRBJ2-5, with D perhaps TRBD2 (5 bases). Germline V gene lookup returns CDR1 SQVTM and CDR2 ANQGSEA. The CDR3 consists of 13 residues. Trimming cost V 7 bases and J 5 bases, with 17 bases left between them. In DNA, the CDR3 is TGCAGCGCCGCCACCGCTACTAGGGAGACCCAGTACTTC. Residues: CSAATATRETQYF.

V gene TRBV7-9 combines with J gene TRBJ1-2, with 7 bases lining up with TRBD1. CDR1 is SEHNR and CDR2 is FQNEAQ in the germline V gene (reference sequence). The CDR3 is made up of 16 amino acids. Germline trimming cut 5 bases from V and 0 bases from J; bases unmatched to any gene: 9. The CDR3 spells CASSHNQGTANYGYTF. CDR3 DNA sequence: TGTGCCAGCAGCCACAACCAGGGGACAGCTAACTATGGCTACACCTTC.

A single count supports this clone. CDR3 protein: CASSSPGLAVNEQFF. CDR3 nucleotides: TGTGCCAGCAGCTCGCCGGGACTAGCAGTCAATGAGCAGTTCTTC. This rearrangement joins TRBV5-4 to TRBJ2-1; 9 bases fit TRBD2. Germline assignment: CDR1 SGHNT and CDR2 YYREEE (reference sequence). V was pared by 3 bases and J by 6 bases, with 7 bases of the junction left unmatched. The CDR3 is made up of 15 amino acids. Together with reference TRBV5-4 and TRBJ2-1, the CDR3 gives the full variable domain: ETGVTQSPTHLIKTRGQQVTLRCSSQSGHNTVSWYQQALGQGPQFIFQYYREEENGRGNFPPRFSGLQFPNYSSELNVNALELDDSALYLCASSSPGLAVNEQFFGPGTRLTVL.

This clone was found once. The rearrangement uses TRBV15 and TRBJ2-5; 9 nucleotides align to TRBD2. This CDR3 is 16 amino acids long. The germline V gene has CDR1 LNHNV and CDR2 YYDKDF (reference sequence). V lost 1 base and J lost 5; bases outside the gene matches: 8. CDR3 sequence (DNA): TGTGCCACCAGCAGAGGCGGGGGGGCCTTCTGGGAGACCCAGTACTTC. This gives the protein CATSRGGGAFWETQYF.

This clone was seen more than once but under ten times. The chain joins TRBV5-6 to TRBJ1-4; perhaps TRBD1 as D (6 bases). CDR1 is SGHDT, CDR2 YYEEEE, per germline. This CDR3 region has 15 residues. V lost 3 bases and J lost 5, with 14 bases in between. The CDR3 region is CASSWGGALNEKLFF. The CDR3 DNA reads TGTGCCAGCAGCTGGGGGGGGGCGCTGAATGAAAAACTGTTTTTT.

The V gene is TRBV21-1, the J gene TRBJ2-7; TRBD2 reflects the table's D call only, with no check against the DNA. TRBV21-1 is marked as a pseudogene. The CDR3 has 14 amino acids. The CDR3 region has the DNA TGTGCCAGCAGCAAATGGCGGATATCTTACGAGCAGTACGTC. Translation gives CASSKWRISYEQYV.

V and J are TRBV27 and TRBJ1-6; tentative D call: TRBD1 (5 bases). Germline loops: CDR1 MNHEY, CDR2 SMNVEV (reference sequence). Trimming left V 0 bases short and J 1 base short, with 7 bases between. The CDR3 extends over 16 amino acids. CDR3 nucleotides: TGTGCCAGCAGTTTATCAGGGGTTTCCTATAATTCACCCCTCCACTTT. Translating gives CASSLSGVSYNSPLHF.

The chain uses TRBV19 and TRBJ2-1; TRBD1 aligns across 8 bases. After removal of 5 bases from V and 7 bases from J, the junction contained 13 bases not matched to a gene. CDR3 length: 16 amino acids. In germline, CDR1 is LNHDA, CDR2 SQIVND (reference sequence). The CDR3 protein is CASSPVPGTGENEQFF. The CDR3 region has the DNA TGTGCCAGTAGTCCCGTCCCCGGGACAGGCGAAAATGAGCAGTTCTTC. The whole variable domain, remainder taken from reference TRBV19 and TRBJ2-1, is DGGITQSPKYLFRKEGQNVTLSCEQNLNHDAMYWYRQDPGQGLRLIYYSQIVNDFQKGDIAEGYSVSREKKESFPLTVTSAQKNPTAFYLCASSPVPGTGENEQFFGPGTRLTVL.

The chain carries TRBV5-4 and TRBJ1-3; no reliable D call. The CDR3 extends over 16 amino acids. V lost 3 bases and J lost 1, with 14 bases in between. CDR1 is SGHNT and CDR2 is YYREEE in the germline V gene (reference sequence). CDR3 nucleotides: TGTGCCAGCAGCTATTCGGGGTTGGTATCTGGAAACACCATATATTTT. It encodes CASSYSGLVSGNTIYF. The whole variable domain, remainder taken from reference TRBV5-4 and TRBJ1-3, is ETGVTQSPTHLIKTRGQQVTLRCSSQSGHNTVSWYQQALGQGPQFIFQYYREEENGRGNFPPRFSGLQFPNYSSELNVNALELDDSALYLCASSYSGLVSGNTIYFGEGSWLTVV.

This clone has only a few counts. The rearrangement links TRBV28 to TRBJ1-3; D is ambiguous. The germline V and J ends were trimmed by 6 bases and 0 bases, with 12 bases remaining between them. The length of the CDR3 is 15 residues. From germline, CDR1 is MDHEN and CDR2 SYDVKM. The CDR3 loop is CASSLNRPSGNTIYF. As DNA, the CDR3 is TGTGCCAGCAGCCTAAACAGACCCTCTGGAAACACCATATATTTT. The full variable domain, with the rest looked up from reference TRBV28 and TRBJ1-3, is DVKVTQSSRYLVKRTGEKVFLECVQDMDHENMFWYRQDPGLGLRLIYFSYDVKMKEKGDIPEGYSVSREKKERFSLILESASTNQTSMYLCASSLNRPSGNTIYFGEGSWLTVV.

This chain joins TRBV6-6 and TRBJ1-4; TRBD1 aligns across 7 bases. Germline V CDR1 and CDR2: MNHNY, SVGAGI (reference sequence). The trim removed 5 bases at V and 7 bases at J, leaving 7 bases unmatched. There are 14 residues in the CDR3. In DNA form, the CDR3 reads TGTGCCAGCAGTGCTCGACAGGGTGGTGAAAAACTGTTTTTT. This encodes CASSARQGGEKLFF.

The chain is built from TRBV6-1 and TRBJ2-3, with no clear D. Germline lookup yields CDR1 MNHNS and CDR2 SASEGT. V lost 1 base, J lost 2 bases, and 13 bases lay in between. The CDR3 has 16 residues. CDR3 coding DNA: TGTGCCAGCAGTGAAGATATTCGCCAGTCCACAGATACGCAGTATTTT. Amino acids: CASSEDIRQSTDTQYF.

This chain links TRBV6-6 with TRBJ1-5, with 7 nucleotides matching TRBD1. The CDR3 loop spans 16 amino acids. Trimming removed 2 bases from V and 1 base from J; junction bases left unmatched: 5. Germline-derived CDR1 and CDR2 are MNHNY and SVGAGI (reference sequence). This chain's CDR3 is CASSYQLTGSNQPQHF. For the CDR3, the DNA is TGTGCCAGCAGTTACCAATTGACAGGGAGCAATCAGCCCCAGCATTTT.

The rearrangement joins TRBV28 to TRBJ2-2, with TRBD1 matching over 8 bases. The CDR3 sequence is 15 residues long. Germline trimming cut 6 bases from V and 4 bases from J; bases unmatched to any gene: 7. CDR1 is MDHEN and CDR2 is SYDVKM in the germline V gene. CDR3 nucleotide sequence: TGTGCCAGCAGCCGGGACAGGTTGGCCACCGGGGAGCTGTTTTTT. As protein: CASSRDRLATGELFF.

This clone has a handful of counts. The chain combines TRBV6-6 with TRBJ1-5, with a possible D match to TRBD1 (5 bases). CDR3 length: 15 amino acids. Trimming cost V 3 bases and J 0 bases, with 9 bases left between them. The germline V gene has CDR1 MNHNY and CDR2 SVGAGI (reference sequence). CDR3 sequence: CASSYGGASNQPQHF. As DNA, the CDR3 is TGTGCCAGCAGTTATGGTGGGGCTAGCAATCAGCCCCAGCATTTT.

The genes are TRBV29-1 and TRBJ1-1; maybe TRBD1 (5 bases). CDR1 SQVTM and CDR2 ANQGSEA come from the germline V gene. The CDR3 sequence is 15 residues long. V was cut by 4 bases and J by 1 base, with 16 bases left in between. The CDR3 region is CSVVDGGGGNTEAFF. Written as DNA, the CDR3 is TGCAGCGTTGTAGATGGGGGAGGAGGGAACACTGAAGCTTTCTTT.

The V and J genes are TRBV6-1 and TRBJ1-2; possible D gene TRBD1, 6 bases. The length of the CDR3 is 15 residues. Germline loops: CDR1 MNHNS, CDR2 SASEGT. Trimming took 6 bases from V and 4 from J, leaving 18 bases between them. The chain's CDR3 is CASRKTGGLGYGYTF. CDR3 in DNA: TGTGCCAGCAGGAAGACGGGGGGGCTGGGCTATGGCTACACCTTC.

This clone was seen a single time. This sequence joins TRBV7-2 and TRBJ1-5, with D perhaps matching TRBD1 (5 bases). Germline V lookup: CDR1 SGHTA, CDR2 FQGNSA. This CDR3 contains 13 residues. V shed 5 bases and J shed 4 bases, with 9 bases lying between them. CDR3 loop: CASSHDRNQPQHF. The DNA of the CDR3 is TGTGCCAGCAGCCACGACAGAAATCAGCCCCAGCATTTT.

This clone has just a few counts. V is TRBV9 and J is TRBJ2-4; perhaps TRBD1 as D (6 bases). Trimming took off 0 bases at V and 3 bases at J, with 7 bases between the two ends. CDR1 SGDLS and CDR2 YYNGEE come from the germline V gene. The CDR3 length is 14 residues. The CDR3 DNA sequence: TGTGCCAGCAGCGTAGGAGGGGGCAAAAACATTCAGTACTTC. Its protein is CASSVGGGKNIQYF.

The V and J genes are TRBV18 and TRBJ1-2, with D unresolved. The CDR3 is 13 residues long. V lost 2 bases and J lost 4, with 8 bases in between. Germline CDR1 is KGHSH and CDR2 is LQKENI. In DNA, the CDR3 is TGTGCCAGCTCACCAGACACTGCCTATGGCTACACCTTC. Its translation is CASSPDTAYGYTF.

The rearrangement links TRBV4-2 to TRBJ2-4, with TRBD1 as a possible D gene (5 bases). This CDR3 has 14 residues. Looked up from germline, CDR1 is LGHNA and CDR2 is YNFKEQ. V dropped 0 bases and J dropped 8 bases, with 11 bases sitting between them. DNA of the CDR3: TGTGCCAGCAGCCAAGATATCAGGGCGGACATTCAGTACTTC. As protein: CASSQDIRADIQYF.